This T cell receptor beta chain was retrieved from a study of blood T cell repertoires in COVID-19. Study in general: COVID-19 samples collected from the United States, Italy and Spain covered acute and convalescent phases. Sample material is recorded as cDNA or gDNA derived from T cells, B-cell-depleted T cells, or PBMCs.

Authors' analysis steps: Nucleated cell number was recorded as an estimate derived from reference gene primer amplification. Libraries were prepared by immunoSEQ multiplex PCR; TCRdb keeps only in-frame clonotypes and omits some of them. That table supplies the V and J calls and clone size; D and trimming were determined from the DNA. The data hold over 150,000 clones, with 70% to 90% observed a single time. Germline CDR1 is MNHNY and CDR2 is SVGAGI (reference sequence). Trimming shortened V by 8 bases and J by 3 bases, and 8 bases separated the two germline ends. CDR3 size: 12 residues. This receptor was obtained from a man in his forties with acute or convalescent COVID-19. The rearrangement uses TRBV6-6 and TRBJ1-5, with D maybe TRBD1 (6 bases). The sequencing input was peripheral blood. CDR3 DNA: TGTGCCAGCCACAGGGCCAATCAGCCCCAGCATTTT. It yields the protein CASHRANQPQHF.